This entry describes one T cell receptor beta chain. Its antigen is currently not known. It has no much larger one-base neighbor in the sample; base qualities were not kept. The CDR3, cysteine through phenylalanine, is 15 amino acids long. Here the CDR3 DNA is all that survives: 45 bases in frame from base 1. Trimming removed 4 bases from V and 4 bases from J; the gene matches leave 6 bases unexplained. CDR1 and CDR2 were assigned from the germline V gene (reference sequence) as LGHDT and YNNKEL. The sample belongs to a study of T cell repertoires in cytomegalovirus infection (dated by TCRdb to 2018 to 2020). Regarding the complete study: Because public TCR beta signatures pointed to carriage of CMV infection together with the matching HLA type, the HLA type of each donor mattered for the analysis. Study-wide conclusions, independent of this receptor: The ex vivo response was dominated by HLA-C-restricted CMV-specific TCR beta clonotypes, which also provided the single most frequent clonotype in two of eight donors. In both this cohort and an independent cohort of 352 donors, the cumulative frequency of public TCR beta family members distinguished carriers of CMV infection plus the relevant HLA type.

For sequencing, an Illumina HiSeq 1500 was employed. TCRdb trimmed public reads at Q25 via fastp, called clones via MiXCR and kept in-frame beta chains. Each CDR3 protein gets just one entry, which takes the most common genes and DNA from the rows behind it. The sample has hundreds of thousands of distinct CDR3 sequences on record, under 40% of them singletons. Roughly 2.9% of the sample comes from the top ten. The TCR was taken from a human donor in good health (CMV status not recorded). Some clones in this sample may be carry-over from other donors' samples. The V gene is TRBV3-1 and the J gene is TRBJ2-7, with 11 middle bases fitting TRBD2. Source material: PBMCs. The CDR3 sequence is CASSRNLAGGYEQYF. The bases read TGTGCCAGCAGCCGCAATCTAGCGGGGGGTTACGAGCAGTACTTC.